The TCR beta chain described here comes from a study of read filtering for tumor transcriptome and immune sequencing. Study information: RNA-seq yielded only roughly 85 to 1,400 TCR reads, IR-seq about 4 to 10.27 million. Overall study findings and caveats: Approximately 80% of IR-seq clonotypes had one read, totaling 3% to 4% of reads; RNA-seq: about 70% and 40%.

This library used roughly 400 ng RNA and molecular barcoded adaptors spanning alpha/delta and beta/gamma chains. Each CDR3 protein is one row after TCRdb ran MiXCR on the reads. The profile shows fewer than 100,000 distinct CDR3 sequences, 9% to 15% of them singletons. Germline CDR1 and CDR2: MNHEY and SMNVEV (reference sequence). The CDR3 covers 13 residues. Trimming removed 5 bases from V and 5 bases from J, with 12 bases in between. Of note for this clonotype: What it binds is unknown.

The clonotype originates from a donor over 35 with multiple myeloma. The sequenced sample was a population of CD138-negative cells sorted from bone marrow. This chain connects TRBV27 to TRBJ1-1; D perhaps matches TRBD1 (6 bases). For the CDR3, the DNA is TGTGCCAGCAGTCACGAGGGGGTTACTGAAGCTTTCTTT. It specifies CASSHEGVTEAFF.